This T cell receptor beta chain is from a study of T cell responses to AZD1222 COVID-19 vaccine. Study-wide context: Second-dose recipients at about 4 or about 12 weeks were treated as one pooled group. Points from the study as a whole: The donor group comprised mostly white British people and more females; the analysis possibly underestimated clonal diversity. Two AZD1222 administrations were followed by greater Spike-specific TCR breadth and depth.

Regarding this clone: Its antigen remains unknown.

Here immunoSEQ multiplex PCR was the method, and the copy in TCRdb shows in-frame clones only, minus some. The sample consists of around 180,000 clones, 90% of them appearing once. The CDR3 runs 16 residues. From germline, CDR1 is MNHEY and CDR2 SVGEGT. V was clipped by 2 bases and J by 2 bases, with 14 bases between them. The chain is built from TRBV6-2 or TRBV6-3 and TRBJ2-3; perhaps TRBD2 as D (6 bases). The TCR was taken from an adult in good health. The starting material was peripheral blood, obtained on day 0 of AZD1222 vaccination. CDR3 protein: CASSYRRGSPTDTQYF. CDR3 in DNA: TGTGCCAGCAGTTACCGCCGGGGGAGCCCCACAGATACGCAGTATTTT.